This T cell receptor (beta chain) was identified during a study of blood T cell repertoires in COVID-19 (TCRdb year 2020). Turning to the overall study: The collaborator samples originated in the United States, Italy and Spain and spanned the acute and convalescent phases of COVID-19. The material from the prospective study consisted of cDNA or gDNA derived from T cells, B-cell-depleted T cells, or PBMCs. Deeply sampled blood TCRbeta repertoires from subjects exposed to, actively infected with, or recovered from COVID-19 were included in the dataset. The repertoires were released in a freely available public database meant as a resource for research on the immune response to SARS-CoV-2. The samples were drawn from the first 160 participants of the ongoing ImmuneRACE study and from over 950 subjects provided by 6 global collaborators. Nearly every sample came with metadata listing a de-identified subject ID, COVID-19 status, age in years and sex. Where available, HLA class I and class II types were obtained from metadata supplied by the sample provider rather than from assay-based typing.

Points the paper makes about the study in general: The amount of clinical and demographic metadata varied by source and participant and was provided uncurated.

The CDR3 runs 13 amino acids, cysteine and phenylalanine included. Just CDR3 DNA is preserved here, 39 bases in frame from base 1. From the germline V gene, CDR1 is SGHRS and CDR2 is YFSETQ. The trim is 1 base for V and 0 bases for J, with a gap of 4 bases between the germline ends. Worth noting for this clone: Its target antigen remains unknown. No qualities accompany the bases; no much larger clone lies one base away.

The immunoSEQ Assay, a bias-controlled multiplex PCR, was used to amplify TCRbeta CDR3 regions from genomic DNA. Processing in the source paper ran as follows. Nucleated cell counts per sample were estimated from amplification of reference gene primers within the assay. To quantify the absolute abundance of each unique TCRbeta CDR3 rearrangement, sequence reads were collapsed and filtered. For each sample, productive Simpson clonality was calculated as the square root of Simpson's diversity index over productive rearrangements. TCRdb re-hosts the immuneACCESS table, in-frame sequences only. Its copies lack some clones; in the studies checked, an unresolved V gene accounts for under half of them, and the cause for the rest is not known. V, J and clone size were drawn from that table, and D and trimming were deduced from the DNA. The sample table records roughly 130,000 clones; around 85% of these occur just once. Around 15% of the sample lies in the top ten.

The collaborating institutions used their own protocols to collect whole blood in K2EDTA tubes. Collaborator samples were shipped for TCRbeta analysis as frozen whole blood, isolated PBMCs, or DNA extracted from either sample type. Sequencing was done on a sample of peripheral blood. The chain couples TRBV5-1 to TRBJ1-1; the D gene identity is not certain. This TCR came from a woman in her fifties or sixties with acute or convalescent COVID-19. At the DNA level, the sequence is TGCGCCAGCAGCTTGACACTGAACACTGAAGCTTTCTTT. Protein translation: CASSLTLNTEAFF.